Sequencing of this TCR beta chain was carried out in a study of T cells in Graves' hyperthyroidism and ophthalmopathy. Study-level points and caveats: A 13 V-J model separated ophthalmopathy from stable hyperthyroidism. Most thyroid clonotypes that were expanded above 0.001 also turned up in blood.

This clonotype was detected ten times or more. Its matching antigen is unknown. The CDR3 consists of 16 residues. Trimming removed 1 base at V and 9 bases at J, with 19 bases between. CDR1 and CDR2 (germline): MDHEN, SYDVKM. Patients counted as stable if ophthalmopathy did not develop within 18 months. The investigators amplified TCR beta CDR3 regions from RNA transcripts. Initially, a first-round RT-PCR of the TCR CDR3 employed the HTBI primer set. TCRdb reanalysed the multiplex PCR reads using MiXCR and keeps one entry per CDR3 protein. The table shows a few hundred thousand distinct CDR3 sequences, with roughly 13% occurring only once.

The chain uses TRBV28 and TRBJ2-1; D is perhaps TRBD2 (6 bases). Material for sequencing was blood. The clonotype originates from a young woman with Graves' hyperthyroidism. Written as DNA, the CDR3 is TGTGCCAGCAGTTTATTTGCGGAGACGAGGCGGGGTGAGCAGTTCTTC. Protein sequence: CASSLFAETRRGEQFF.